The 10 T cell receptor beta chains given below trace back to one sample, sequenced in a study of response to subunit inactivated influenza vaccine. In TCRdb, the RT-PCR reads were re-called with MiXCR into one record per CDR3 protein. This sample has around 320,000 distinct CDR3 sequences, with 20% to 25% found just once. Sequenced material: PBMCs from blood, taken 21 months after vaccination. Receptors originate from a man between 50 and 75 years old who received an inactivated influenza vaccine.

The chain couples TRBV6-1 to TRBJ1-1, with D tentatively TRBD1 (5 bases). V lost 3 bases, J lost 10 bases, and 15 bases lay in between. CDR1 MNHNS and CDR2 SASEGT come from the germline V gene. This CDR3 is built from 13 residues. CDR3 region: CASSDARERSAFF. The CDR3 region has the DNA TGTGCCAGCAGTGATGCCAGGGAGCGGTCAGCTTTCTTT.

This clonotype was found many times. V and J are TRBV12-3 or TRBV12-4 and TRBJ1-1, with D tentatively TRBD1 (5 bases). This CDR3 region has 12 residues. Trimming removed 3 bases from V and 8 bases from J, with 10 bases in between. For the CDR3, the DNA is TGTGCCAGCAGTTTGGGGCAGAAGGAAGCTTTCTTT. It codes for CASSLGQKEAFF.

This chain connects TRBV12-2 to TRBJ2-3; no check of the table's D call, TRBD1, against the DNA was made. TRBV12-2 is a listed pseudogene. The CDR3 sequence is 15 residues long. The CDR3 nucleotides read TGTGCAAGTCGCCCCAGGACCTTCAGCACAGATACGCAGTATTTT. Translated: CASRPRTFSTDTQYF.

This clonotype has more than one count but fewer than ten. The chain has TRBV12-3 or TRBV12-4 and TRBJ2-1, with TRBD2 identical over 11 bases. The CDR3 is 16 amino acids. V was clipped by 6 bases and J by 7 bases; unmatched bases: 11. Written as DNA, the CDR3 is TGTGCCAGCAGGTATCATAGCGGGGGGGCCGAAAATGAGCAGTTCTTC. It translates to CASRYHSGGAENEQFF.

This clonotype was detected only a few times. DNA for the CDR3: TGCGCCAGCAGCCAGGACAGGAACGGCTACACCTTC. Translated, it gives CASSQDRNGYTF. The J gene is TRBJ1-2, the V gene TRBV5-1, with 7 positions matching TRBD1. The ends lost 4 bases at V and 8 bases at J; junction bases unmatched: 5. Looked up from germline, CDR1 is SGHRS and CDR2 is YFSETQ. This CDR3 region has 12 residues.

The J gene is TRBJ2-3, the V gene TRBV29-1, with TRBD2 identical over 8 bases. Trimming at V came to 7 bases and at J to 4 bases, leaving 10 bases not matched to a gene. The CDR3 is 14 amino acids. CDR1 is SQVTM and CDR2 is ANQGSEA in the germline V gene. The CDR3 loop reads CSAGRGGRSDTQYF. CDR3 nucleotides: TGCAGCGCCGGCAGGGGCGGGAGGTCAGATACGCAGTATTTT.

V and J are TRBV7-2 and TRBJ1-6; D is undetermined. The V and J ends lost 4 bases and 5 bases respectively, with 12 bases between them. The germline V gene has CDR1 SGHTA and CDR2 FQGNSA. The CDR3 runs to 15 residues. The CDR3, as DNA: TGTGCCAGCAGCTCCCGACCGAACCATAATTCACCCCTCCACTTT. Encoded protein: CASSSRPNHNSPLHF.

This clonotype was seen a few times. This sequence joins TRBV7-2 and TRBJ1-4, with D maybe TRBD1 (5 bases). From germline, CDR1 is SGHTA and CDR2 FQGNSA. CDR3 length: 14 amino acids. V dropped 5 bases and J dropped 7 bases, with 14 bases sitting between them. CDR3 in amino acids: CASSAWGPGEKLFF. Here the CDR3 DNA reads TGTGCCAGCAGCGCCTGGGGACCTGGTGAAAAACTGTTTTTT.

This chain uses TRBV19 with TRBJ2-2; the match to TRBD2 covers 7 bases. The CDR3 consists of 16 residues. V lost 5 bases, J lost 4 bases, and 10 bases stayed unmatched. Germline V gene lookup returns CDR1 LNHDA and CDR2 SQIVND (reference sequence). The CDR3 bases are TGTGCCAGTAGTCCCTACACCGGGACTACCACCGGGGAGCTGTTTTTT. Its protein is CASSPYTGTTTGELFF.

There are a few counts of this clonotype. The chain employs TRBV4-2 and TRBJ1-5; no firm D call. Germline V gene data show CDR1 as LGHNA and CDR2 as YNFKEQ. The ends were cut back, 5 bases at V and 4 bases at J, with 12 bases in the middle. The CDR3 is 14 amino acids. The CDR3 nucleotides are TGTGCCAGCAGCGGATGGACGGAGAATCAGCCCCAGCATTTT. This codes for CASSGWTENQPQHF.